The source of this T cell receptor beta chain is a study of B cell selection in AIRE deficiency. Here immunoSEQ multiplex PCR was the method, and the copy in TCRdb shows in-frame clones only, minus some. The sample lists under 30,000 clones, 95% to 96% occurring once. The CDR3 loop spans 14 amino acids. With 3 bases removed from V and 7 bases from J, the gap between germline ends came to 10 bases. CDR1 and CDR2 (germline): SEHNR, FQNEAQ (reference sequence). Sorting defined conventional CD4 T cells as CD4+CD127+. The sequence was collected from a human donor in good health. The sequencing sample was made of CD4+CD127+ conventional T cells sorted from PBMCs. The chain couples TRBV7-9 to TRBJ1-6; weak D call: TRBD1 (6 bases). The CDR3 loop reads CASSLQGGNSPLHF. The CDR3 DNA reads as TGTGCCAGCAGCTTGCAAGGGGGAAATTCACCCCTCCACTTT.